These 5 T cell receptor beta chains were sequenced from one sample in a study of shared clonotypes between healthy human individuals. Clones were read by immunoSEQ multiplex PCR, and TCRdb kept only the in-frame ones, dropping some. The sample has about a million clones; around 76% are singletons. The sequencing sample was made of memory CD4+ T cells sorted from blood. Subset noted: CD45RA-negative fraction. All receptors come from a man younger than 30 in good health.

This rearrangement joins TRBV5-4 to TRBJ2-7, with D perhaps TRBD2 (6 bases). Per germline, CDR1 SGHNT and CDR2 YYREEE (reference sequence). The germline V and J ends were trimmed by 4 bases and 3 bases, with 11 bases remaining between them. The length of the CDR3 is 13 residues. CDR3 DNA: TGTGCCAGCAGCCGATATAGCGGCTACGAGCAGTACTTC. Translation gives CASSRYSGYEQYF. Complete variable domain (other parts from reference TRBV5-4 and TRBJ2-7): ETGVTQSPTHLIKTRGQQVTLRCSSQSGHNTVSWYQQALGQGPQFIFQYYREEENGRGNFPPRFSGLQFPNYSSELNVNALELDDSALYLCASSRYSGYEQYFGPGTRLTVT.

The J gene is TRBJ2-2, the V gene TRBV2; maybe TRBD1 (6 bases). V gave up 8 bases and J gave up 4 bases, with 14 bases separating them. CDR1 SNHLY and CDR2 FYNNEI come from the germline V gene. This CDR3 has 14 amino acids. Written as DNA, the CDR3 is TGTGCCAGCGGTCAGGGGCGGGTCACCGGGGAGCTGTTTTTT. It yields the protein CASGQGRVTGELFF.

In its sample, this clone was seen a few times. This chain uses TRBV7-2 with TRBJ1-2, with D perhaps TRBD1 (5 bases). Trimming removed 2 bases from V and 8 bases from J, with 6 bases in between. Germline V gives CDR1 SGHTA, CDR2 FQGNSA. CDR3 length equals 11 residues. This CDR3 reads CASSLRTGYTF. The CDR3 DNA sequence: TGTGCCAGCAGCTTACGGACAGGCTACACCTTC.

The rearrangement links TRBV11-2 to TRBJ1-1; D call uncertain. Germline assignment: CDR1 SGHAT and CDR2 FQNNGV. V gave up 1 base and J gave up 4 bases, with 10 bases separating them. This CDR3 has 14 residues. The CDR3 loop is CASSLGSSGTEAFF. In DNA form, the CDR3 reads TGTGCCAGCAGCTTAGGTTCCAGTGGCACTGAAGCTTTCTTT.

V and J are TRBV11-2 and TRBJ2-7, with 7 bases aligning to TRBD1. Germline assignment: CDR1 SGHAT and CDR2 FQNNGV. Losses at the gene ends were 4 bases for V and 6 bases for J; bases not matched to a gene: 9. This CDR3 is built from 14 residues. The CDR3 protein is CASSSPSTGLEQYF. Here the CDR3 DNA reads TGTGCCAGCAGCTCTCCGTCGACAGGGCTCGAGCAGTACTTC. Variable domain in full (rest from reference TRBV11-2 and TRBJ2-7): EAGVAQSPRYKIIEKRQSVAFWCNPISGHATLYWYQQILGQGPKLLIQFQNNGVVDDSQLPKDRFSAERLKGVDSTLKIQPAKLEDSAVYLCASSSPSTGLEQYFGPGTRLTVT.